The T cell receptor beta chain described here comes from a study of CD8+CD57+ T cells in acquired aplastic anemia. Study at large: DNA per sorted CD4+ or CD8+ sample ranged roughly 0.17 to 27.4 ug, averaging around 3 ug. Study observations and caveats: A set of around 30 CD8+ CDR3 sequences was shared between patients and controls, and these sequences appeared highly expressed in patients. A significant difference in CD8+ Simpson's diversity between patients and controls was not found.

This clonotype was counted many times. What it binds is not known. The sequenced patients had an expansion of CD8+CD57+ cells seen by flow cytometry. There was no therapy given to any patient before the blood sampling took place. Trimming took 1 base from V and 1 from J, leaving 19 bases between them. The CDR3 runs 17 residues. Looked up from germline, CDR1 is DFQATT and CDR2 is SNEGSKA (reference sequence). Researchers used genomic DNA as the template to profile TCR beta VDJ and CDR3. TCRdb re-called the reads through MiXCR, storing one row per CDR3 protein. The sample yields around 120,000 distinct CDR3 sequences, nearly 40% seen once.

The clonotype comes from a human donor with aplastic anemia. The V and J genes are TRBV20-1 and TRBJ1-1; possibly TRBD1 for D (6 bases). Sequenced material: sorted CD4+, CD8+, or CD8+CD57+ T cells (not recorded which) from PBMCs. The DNA for the CDR3 is TGCAGTGCTAGAGTACGGGGGGGCGTGACCACGAACACTGAAGCTTTCTTT. This codes for CSARVRGGVTTNTEAFF.